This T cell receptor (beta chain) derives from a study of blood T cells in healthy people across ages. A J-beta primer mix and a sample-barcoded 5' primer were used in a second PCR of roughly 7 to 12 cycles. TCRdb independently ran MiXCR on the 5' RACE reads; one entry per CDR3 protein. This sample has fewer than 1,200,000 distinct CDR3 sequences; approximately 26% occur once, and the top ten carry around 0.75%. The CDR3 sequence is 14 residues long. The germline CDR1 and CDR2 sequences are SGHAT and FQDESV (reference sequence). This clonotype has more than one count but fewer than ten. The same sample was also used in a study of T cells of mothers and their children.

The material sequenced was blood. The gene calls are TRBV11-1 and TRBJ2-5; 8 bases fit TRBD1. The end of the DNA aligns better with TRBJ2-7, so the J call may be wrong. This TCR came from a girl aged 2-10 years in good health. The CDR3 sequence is CASSYWTGSYEQYF. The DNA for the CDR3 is TGTGCCAGCAGCTATTGGACAGGGTCCTACGAGCAGTACTTC.